This T cell receptor beta chain derives from a study of beta chain features in type 1 diabetes. CDR3 length equals 14 residues. Germline assignment: CDR1 KGHSH and CDR2 LQKENI. V shed 6 bases and J 5 bases; nucleotides not matched to a gene: 9. Whole-study results and caveats: Comparison showed that naive, central memory and Treg TCRB repertoires appeared more similar among patients than among healthy donors. Cells expressing TCR highly could be over-represented by cDNA sequencing.

As for this clone: Its antigen is unidentified.

Reverse transcription of all isolated RNA meant that expressed TCRB transcripts were sequenced. Only in-frame clones appear in the TCRdb table, and some are missing; sequencing was by immunoSEQ multiplex PCR. The sample shows about 300,000 clones, approximately 8.1% of them seen only once. The sequence was collected from a woman in her late teens or twenties in good health. The specimen sequenced was central memory CD4+ T cells from blood. V is TRBV18 and J is TRBJ2-7; 8 nucleotides line up with TRBD1. CDR3 loop: CASSPTDRDNEQYF. The DNA for the CDR3 is TGTGCCAGCTCTCCCACGGACAGGGATAACGAGCAGTACTTC.